Listed below are T cell receptor beta chains from one sample, sequenced in a study of spatial heterogeneity in lung cancer. TCRdb analysed the 5' RACE reads with MiXCR anew, one entry per CDR3 protein. The data show about 90,000 distinct CDR3 sequences, approximately 8.5% seen once. The source material was PBMCs, sampled at surgery. The receptor set was obtained from a male donor with early-stage non-small cell lung cancer. Each CDR3 is given with its conserved first and last residue. The D gene is left open where the match is weak. Some rows have no size entry. The others give once, few or many, or a class for an expanded clone.

TRBD1	TRBV2	.	TRBJ1-1	TGTGCCAGCATACGGGAGGGGGCTGCAACTGAAGCTTTCTTT	CASIREGAATEAFF
TRBD1	TRBV19	.	TRBJ2-7	TGTGCCAGTAGTATTGGGACAGGGGTCCCCTACGAGCAGTACTTC	CASSIGTGVPYEQYF
.	TRBV20-1	.	TRBJ1-1	TGCAGTGCTAGAGAAGGCAGCCAGAACACTGAAGCTTTCTTT	CSAREGSQNTEAFF
.	TRBV28	many	TRBJ2-7	TGTGCCAGCAGATCCGTAGCGGATTCTACCTACGAGCAGTACTTC	CASRSVADSTYEQYF
TRBD1	TRBV5-1	.	TRBJ2-5	TGCGCCAGCAGTCCGACAGGGCCAGAGACCCAGTACTTC	CASSPTGPETQYF
TRBD1	TRBV12-3/TRBV12-4	.	TRBJ2-5	TGTGCCAGCAGGCAACAGGGGAAAGAGACCCAGTACTTC	CASRQQGKETQYF
.	TRBV11-1	few	TRBJ1-2	TGTGCCAGCAGCTTAAGTGGTGGACCCTCCCAGGGCTACACCTTC	CASSLSGGPSQGYTF
TRBD1	TRBV7-2	.	TRBJ2-2	TGTGCCAGCAGCTTAGTAGAGGCAGGGGGGCTGTTTTTT	CASSLVEAGGLFF
TRBD1	TRBV6-5	few	TRBJ2-1	TGTGCCAGCAGTTACACAGGGGTCGGGAATGAGCAGTTCTTC	CASSYTGVGNEQFF
.	TRBV5-1	few	TRBJ1-6	TGCGCCAGCAGCGCGGACAACGGAGGTTCACCCCTCCACTTT	CASSADNGGSPLHF
TRBD1	TRBV29-1	few	TRBJ1-1	TGCAGCGTGCCGGGACAGGCGGAAGGTGAAGCTTTCTTT	CSVPGQAEGEAFF
TRBD1	TRBV27	many	TRBJ2-7	TGTGCCAGCAGTTCCTGGACAGGGAGCTCCTACGAGCAGTACTTC	CASSSWTGSSYEQYF
TRBD2	TRBV20-1	few	TRBJ2-3	TGCAGTGCTAGTATCGGGGGGGCCGGGGCAGATACGCAGTATTTT	CSASIGGAGADTQYF
TRBD1	TRBV28	few	TRBJ2-7	TGTGCCAGCACCCTCTCGGACAGGGGGGCCTACGAGCAGTACTTC	CASTLSDRGAYEQYF
.	TRBV18	few	TRBJ2-5	TGTGCCAGCTCACCGACAAGCCAAGAGACCCAGTACTTC	CASSPTSQETQYF
TRBD1	TRBV7-2	many	TRBJ1-6	TGTGCCAGCAGCTCCAGGGGGCCCTATAATTCACCCCTCCACTTT	CASSSRGPYNSPLHF
.	TRBV7-3	.	TRBJ2-5	TGTGCCAGCAAGGGGACTCCTAACGGCACAGAGACCCAGTACTTC	CASKGTPNGTETQYF
.	TRBV7-8	many	TRBJ2-7	TGTGCCAGCAGCTTAGCCTCCCGACAGGACCCCTACGAGCAGTACTTC	CASSLASRQDPYEQYF
.	TRBV5-4	many	TRBJ2-6	TGTGCCAGCAGCTCTAACTTCCTTTCTGGGGCCAACGTCCTGACTTTC	CASSSNFLSGANVLTF
.	TRBV20-1	few	TRBJ2-3	TGCAGTGCTAGCACAGATACGCAGTATTTT	CSASTDTQYF
.	TRBV20-1	few	TRBJ1-1	TGCAGTGCTAGAGCTAGGAGCACTGAAGCTTTCTTT	CSARARSTEAFF
TRBD1	TRBV10-3	few	TRBJ2-7	TGTGCCATCAGTGAGGGGGACAGGGTGACCTACGAGCAGTACTTC	CAISEGDRVTYEQYF
TRBD2	TRBV28	few	TRBJ2-7	TGTGCCAGCAGTATGATTGAGGGGAGGGTCTACGAGCAGTACTTC	CASSMIEGRVYEQYF
.	TRBV12-3/TRBV12-4	many	TRBJ1-3	TGTGCCAGCAGCCCCGCCCAGAGAACCATATATTTT	CASSPAQRTIYF
.	TRBV10-3	few	TRBJ1-2	TGTGCCTCATCCGGGACGAAGTATGGCTACACCTTC	CASSGTKYGYTF
.	TRBV19	few	TRBJ2-1	TGTGCCAGTAGGCCGGGACATATTCCCACGAGCTCCTACAATGAGCAGTTCTTC	CASRPGHIPTSSYNEQFF
.	TRBV12-3/TRBV12-4	many	TRBJ2-3	TGTGCCAGCAGTTTAGCGACAGTTAGCACAGATACGCAGTATTTT	CASSLATVSTDTQYF
.	TRBV5-1	few	TRBJ2-7	TGCGCCAGCAGCTTGGCCCCCAGGGCTTCCTACGAGCAGTACTTC	CASSLAPRASYEQYF
.	TRBV11-1	.	TRBJ2-3	TGTGTCAGCAGCCTCCGGGGCCAGTCCACAGATACGCAGTATTTT	CVSSLRGQSTDTQYF
.	TRBV12-3/TRBV12-4	many	TRBJ2-1	TGTGCCAGCAGTTTAGCCCTGCACCCCAATGAGCAGTTCTTC	CASSLALHPNEQFF
TRBD1	TRBV10-3	.	TRBJ2-7	TGTGCCATCAGTCCTTCCGGGACAGGGGAGGTCGAGCAGTACTTC	CAISPSGTGEVEQYF
.	TRBV30	.	TRBJ1-5	TGTGCCTGGAGTAGGCAGGGTAACGAGCCCCAGCATTTT	CAWSRQGNEPQHF
.	TRBV2	few	TRBJ1-6	TGTGCCAGCAGTGAAAGGGTGTCAGGGGTATCTTATAATTCACCCCTCCACTTT	CASSERVSGVSYNSPLHF
.	TRBV7-9	many	TRBJ1-4	TGTGCCAGCAGTCAGGGTCCTGAAAAACTGTTTTTT	CASSQGPEKLFF
.	TRBV18	few	TRBJ1-1	TGTGCCAGCTCACCCGGGCCTGTGGGGACTGAAGCTTTCTTT	CASSPGPVGTEAFF
.	TRBV20-1	.	TRBJ2-1	TGCAGTGCTAGAGGAGAGCGGTACTCCTACAATGAGCAGTTCTTC	CSARGERYSYNEQFF
TRBD2	TRBV14	.	TRBJ2-2	TGTGCCAGCAGCCTCAGGACTAGCGGGAGCACCGGGGAGCTGTTTTTT	CASSLRTSGSTGELFF
.	TRBV7-9	many	TRBJ1-1	TGTGCCAGCATCTTACATGTTACTGAAGCTTTCTTT	CASILHVTEAFF
TRBD1	TRBV6-5	.	TRBJ1-1	TGTGCCAGCAGCACCGCCCGGGACAGTCACACTGAAGCTTTCTTT	CASSTARDSHTEAFF
.	TRBV7-9	many	TRBJ2-6	TGTGCCAGCAGCTGGACGTCCGGGGCCAACGTCCTGACTTTC	CASSWTSGANVLTF
.	TRBV7-9	many	TRBJ2-1	TGTGCCAGCAGCCCGTCAGGGATTCGCGGCAATGAGCAGTTCTTC	CASSPSGIRGNEQFF
.	TRBV4-2	.	TRBJ2-3	TGTGCCAGCAGCAATCGACAGGACACAGATACGCAGTATTTT	CASSNRQDTDTQYF